This section outlines one T cell receptor beta chain sequence together with its context. Only in-frame clones appear in the TCRdb table, and some are missing; sequencing was by immunoSEQ multiplex PCR. The table includes 150,000 to 200,000 clones, around 81% detected once. This sample was included in a study of blood T cell repertoires in COVID-19. Study information: Sites in the United States, Italy and Spain provided acute and convalescent COVID-19 samples.

There are 16 residues in the CDR3. V trimming: 2 bases; J trimming: 0 bases; junction bases outside the gene matches: 3. Germline CDR1 and CDR2: SGDLS and YYNGEE. Everyone who took part was about 18 to 90 years old, and they came from about two dozen US areas. Each participant's cohort was designated according to participant-reported clinical history. The specimen was PBMCs or T cells enriched from blood (not recorded which). This TCR was sampled from a man aged 35-49 years who had recovered from COVID-19. The J gene is TRBJ2-2, the V gene TRBV9; 8 bases are a match to TRBD2. The CDR3 DNA is TGTGCCAGCAGCGTTAGCGGGGTCGCGAACACCGGGGAGCTGTTTTTT. Amino acids: CASSVSGVANTGELFF.